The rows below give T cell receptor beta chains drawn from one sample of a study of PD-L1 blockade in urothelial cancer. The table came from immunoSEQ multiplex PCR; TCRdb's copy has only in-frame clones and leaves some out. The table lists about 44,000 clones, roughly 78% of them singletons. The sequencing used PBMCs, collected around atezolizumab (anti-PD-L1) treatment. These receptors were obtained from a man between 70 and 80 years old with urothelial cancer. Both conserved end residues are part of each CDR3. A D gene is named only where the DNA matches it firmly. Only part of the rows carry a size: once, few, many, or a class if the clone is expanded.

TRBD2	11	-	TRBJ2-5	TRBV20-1	TGCAGTGCCCTGGGAGGGGAGACCCAGTACTTC	CSALGGETQYF
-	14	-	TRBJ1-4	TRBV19	TGTGCCAGTAGTATAGCCGGTCGGAGTGAAAAACTGTTTTTT	CASSIAGRSEKLFF
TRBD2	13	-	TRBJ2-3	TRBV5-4	TGTGCCAGCAGCTCCGGGGGGACAGATACGCAGTATTTT	CASSSGGTDTQYF
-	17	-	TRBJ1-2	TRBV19	TGTGCCAGTAGACCCATACCCCAGTGGCCTCCTAACTATGGCTACACCTTC	CASRPIPQWPPNYGYTF
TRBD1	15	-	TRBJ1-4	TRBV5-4	TGTGCCAGCAGCTGGGGACAGGGGGCGGACGAAAAACTGTTTTTT	CASSWGQGADEKLFF
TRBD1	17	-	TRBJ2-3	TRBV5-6	TGTGCCAGCAGCTTACGATTGACAGGGTCAGGGGGAGATACGCAGTATTTT	CASSLRLTGSGGDTQYF
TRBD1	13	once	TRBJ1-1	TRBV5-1	TGCGCCAGCAGCAGACAGGGGAACACTGAAGCTTTCTTT	CASSRQGNTEAFF
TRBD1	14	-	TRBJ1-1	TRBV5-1	TGCGCCAGCAGCAACGGACAGGGGCGAACTGAAGCTTTCTTT	CASSNGQGRTEAFF
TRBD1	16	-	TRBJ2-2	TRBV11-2	TGTGCCAGCAGCCCGGGACAGGGGGTGAGGACCGGGGAGCTGTTTTTT	CASSPGQGVRTGELFF
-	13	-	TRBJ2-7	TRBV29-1	TGCAGCGTTGGGCAGCGTGTAGGCTACGAGCAGTACTTC	CSVGQRVGYEQYF
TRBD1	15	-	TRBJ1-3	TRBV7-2	TGTGCCAGCAGCCTCGACAGGGGCTCAGGAAACACCATATATTTT	CASSLDRGSGNTIYF
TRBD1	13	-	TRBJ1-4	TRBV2	TGTGCCAGCAGAGGGGACAGCTGGGAAAAACTGTTTTTT	CASRGDSWEKLFF
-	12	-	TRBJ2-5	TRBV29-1	TGCAGCGGGGGGGAATTAGGAGAGACCCAGTACTTC	CSGGELGETQYF
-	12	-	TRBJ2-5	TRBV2	TGTGCCAGCAGTGAAGCCCGAGAGACCCAGTACTTC	CASSEARETQYF
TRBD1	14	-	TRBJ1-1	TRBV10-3	TGTGCCATCAGATCACAGGGGAGAAACACTGAAGCTTTCTTT	CAIRSQGRNTEAFF
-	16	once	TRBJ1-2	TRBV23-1	TGCGCCAGCCCTATCATAGGGACAACCTCTAACTATGGCTACACCTTC	CASPIIGTTSNYGYTF
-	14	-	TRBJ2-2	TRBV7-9	TGTGCCAGCAGCACAGCTGGCTCGATGGGGGAGCTGTTTTTT	CASSTAGSMGELFF
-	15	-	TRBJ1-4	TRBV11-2	TGTGCCAGCAGCTTAATTACAGGGCCTTATGAAAAACTGTTTTTT	CASSLITGPYEKLFF
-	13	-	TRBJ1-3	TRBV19	TGTGCCAGTACGCTCGGTCTAGGAAACACCATATATTTT	CASTLGLGNTIYF
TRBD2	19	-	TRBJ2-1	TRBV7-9	TGTGCCAGCAGCTCCCTGAGACTAGCGGGAGGGAGCTCCTACAATGAGCAGTTCTTC	CASSSLRLAGGSSYNEQFF
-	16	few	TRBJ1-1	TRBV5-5	TGTGCCAGCAGCCCGCGGGGGGACGGAACGAACACTGAAGCTTTCTTT	CASSPRGDGTNTEAFF
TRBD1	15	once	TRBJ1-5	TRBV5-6	TGTGCCAGCAGCCGGACAGGGGGATTCGATCAGCCCCAGCATTTT	CASSRTGGFDQPQHF
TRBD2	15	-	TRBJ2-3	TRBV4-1	TGCGCCAGCAGCCGGAGTAGCGGGAGGTTCGATACGCAGTATTTT	CASSRSSGRFDTQYF
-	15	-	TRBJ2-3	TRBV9	TGTGCCAGCAGCGTATCGCAGGGTGCCACAGATACGCAGTATTTT	CASSVSQGATDTQYF
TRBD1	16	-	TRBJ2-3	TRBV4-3	TGCGCCAGCAGCCAAGAGACGATGAGGGGGCAGGATACGCAGTATTTT	CASSQETMRGQDTQYF
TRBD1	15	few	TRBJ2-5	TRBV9	TGTGCCAGCAGCTCCTGGACAGGGCTAGGTGAGACCCAGTACTTC	CASSSWTGLGETQYF
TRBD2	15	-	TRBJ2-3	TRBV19	TGTGCCAGTAGTCCCCGGACTAGGGACACAGATACGCAGTATTTT	CASSPRTRDTDTQYF
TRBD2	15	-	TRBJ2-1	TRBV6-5	TGTGCCAGCAGTATCCTAGCGGGAGCCTACAATGAGCAGTTCTTC	CASSILAGAYNEQFF
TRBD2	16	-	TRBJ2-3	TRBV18	TGTGCCAGCTCCCCACGGACGGCCGGGAGGAGTGATACGCAGTATTTT	CASSPRTAGRSDTQYF
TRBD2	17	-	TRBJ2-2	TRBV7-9	TGTGCCAGCAGCCACACACTAGCGGGAGTATCAACCGGGGAGCTGTTTTTT	CASSHTLAGVSTGELFF
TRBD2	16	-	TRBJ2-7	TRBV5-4	TGTGCCAGCAGCGGTAAACGCGGGAGGGGGTCCTACGAGCAGTACTTC	CASSGKRGRGSYEQYF
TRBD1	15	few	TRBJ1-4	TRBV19	TGTGCCAGTAGTACCGGGGGACAGCATAATGAAAAACTGTTTTTT	CASSTGGQHNEKLFF
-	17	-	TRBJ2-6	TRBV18	TGTGCCAGCTCACCTGCAGGGGCCTACTCTGGGGCCAACGTCCTGACTTTC	CASSPAGAYSGANVLTF
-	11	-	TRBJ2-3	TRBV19	TGTGCCAGCTCGAGGGCAGATACGCAGTATTTT	CASSRADTQYF
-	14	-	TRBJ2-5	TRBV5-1	TGCGCCAGCAGCAGAGATACGGGAAGGGAGACCCAGTACTTC	CASSRDTGRETQYF
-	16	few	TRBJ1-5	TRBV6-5	TGTGCCAGCAGTTGGTCCGGGATGGGTAGCAATCAGCCCCAGCATTTT	CASSWSGMGSNQPQHF
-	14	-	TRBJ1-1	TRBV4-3	TGCGCCAGCAGCCAAGTCCGCGCGAACACTGAAGCTTTCTTT	CASSQVRANTEAFF
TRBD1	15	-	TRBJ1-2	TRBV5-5	TGTGCCAGCAGCTTACGGGGACAGGGTCCCTATGGCTACACCTTC	CASSLRGQGPYGYTF
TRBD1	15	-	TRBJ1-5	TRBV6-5	TGTGCCAGCAGTTCCCTACAGGGGATCAATCAGCCCCAGCATTTT	CASSSLQGINQPQHF
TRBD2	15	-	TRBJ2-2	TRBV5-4	TGTGCCAGCAGCCCCGAGCGGGGGTGGTACGGGGAGCTGTTTTTT	CASSPERGWYGELFF
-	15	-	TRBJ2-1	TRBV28	TGTGCCAGCAGAGCCCACTCTAGCTCCTACAATGAGCAGTTCTTC	CASRAHSSSYNEQFF
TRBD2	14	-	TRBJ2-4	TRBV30	TGTGCCAGAGCGGGGCAGACTACCAAAAACATTCAGTACTTC	CARAGQTTKNIQYF
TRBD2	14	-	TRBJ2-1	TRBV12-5	TGTGCTAGTGGGACTAGCGGTTTTTACAATGAGCAGTTCTTC	CASGTSGFYNEQFF